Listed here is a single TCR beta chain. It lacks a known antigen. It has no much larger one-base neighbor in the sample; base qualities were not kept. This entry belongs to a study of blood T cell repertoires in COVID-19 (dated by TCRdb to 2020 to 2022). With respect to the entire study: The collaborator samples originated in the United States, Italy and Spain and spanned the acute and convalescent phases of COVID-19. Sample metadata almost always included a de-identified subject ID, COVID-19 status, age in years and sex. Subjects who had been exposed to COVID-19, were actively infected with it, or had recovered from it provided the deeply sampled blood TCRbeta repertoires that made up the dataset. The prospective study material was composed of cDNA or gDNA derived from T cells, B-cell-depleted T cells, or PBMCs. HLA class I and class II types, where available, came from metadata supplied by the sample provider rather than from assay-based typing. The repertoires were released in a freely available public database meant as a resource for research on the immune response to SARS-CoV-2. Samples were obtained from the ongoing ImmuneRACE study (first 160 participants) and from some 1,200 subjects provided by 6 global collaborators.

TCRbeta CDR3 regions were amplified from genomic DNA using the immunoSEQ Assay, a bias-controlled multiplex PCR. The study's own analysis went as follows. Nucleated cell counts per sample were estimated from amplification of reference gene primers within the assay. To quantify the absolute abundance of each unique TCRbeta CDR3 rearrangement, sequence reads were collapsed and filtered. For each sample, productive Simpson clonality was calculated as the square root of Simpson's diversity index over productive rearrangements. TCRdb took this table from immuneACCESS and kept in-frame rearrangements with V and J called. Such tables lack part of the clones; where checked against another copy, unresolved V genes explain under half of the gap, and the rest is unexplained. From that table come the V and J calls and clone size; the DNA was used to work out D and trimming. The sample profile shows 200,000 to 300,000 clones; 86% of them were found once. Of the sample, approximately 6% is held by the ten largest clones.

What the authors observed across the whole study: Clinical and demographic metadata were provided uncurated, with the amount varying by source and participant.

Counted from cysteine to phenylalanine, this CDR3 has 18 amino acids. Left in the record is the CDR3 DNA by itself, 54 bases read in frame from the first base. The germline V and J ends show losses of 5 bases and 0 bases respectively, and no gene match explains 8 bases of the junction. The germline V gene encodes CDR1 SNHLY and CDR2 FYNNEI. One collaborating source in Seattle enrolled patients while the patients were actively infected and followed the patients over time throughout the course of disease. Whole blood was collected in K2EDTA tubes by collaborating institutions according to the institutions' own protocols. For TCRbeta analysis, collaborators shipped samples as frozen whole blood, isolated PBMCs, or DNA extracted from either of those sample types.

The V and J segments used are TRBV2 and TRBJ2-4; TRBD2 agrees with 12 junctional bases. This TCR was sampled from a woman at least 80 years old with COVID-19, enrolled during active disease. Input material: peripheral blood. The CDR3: CASSSTSGGLLAKNIQYF. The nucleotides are TGTGCCAGCAGTTCCACTAGCGGGGGGCTCTTAGCCAAAAACATTCAGTACTTC.